This T cell receptor beta chain came from a study of T cells in Graves' hyperthyroidism and ophthalmopathy. Amplification of TCR beta CDR3 regions was performed using RNA transcripts as template. HTBI primers were employed in a first-round RT-PCR of the TCR CDR3. TCRdb re-derived calls from the multiplex PCR reads in MiXCR, one entry per CDR3 protein. The sample carries 490,000 or so distinct CDR3 sequences, 15% to 20% recorded once. In this sample, this clonotype turned up many times. The germline V gene encodes CDR1 SGHRS and CDR2 YFSETQ. Trimming took 3 bases from V and 3 from J; bases not matched to a gene: 4. CDR3 length equals 16 residues.

Material: blood. The sequence was collected from a man between 40 and 49 years old with Graves' ophthalmopathy. The V call is TRBV5-1, the J call TRBJ2-3, with 13 bases that match TRBD2. The CDR3 here is CASSSLAGGPTDTQYF. CDR3 nucleotides: TGCGCCAGCAGCTCACTAGCGGGGGGGCCAACAGATACGCAGTATTTT.